These T cell receptor beta chains were read from a single sample in a study of identical twins. In TCRdb, the 5' RACE reads were re-called with MiXCR into one record per CDR3 protein. The sample records around 490,000 distinct CDR3 sequences, about 22% being singletons. These data also featured in a second study, about yellow fever vaccine responses in identical twins.

Sequenced material: CD4+ T cells sorted from blood. Every receptor here comes from a woman aged 18-29 years in good health. CDR3s include the opening cysteine and the closing phenylalanine or tryptophan. A D gene is named only where the DNA matches it firmly. The size field is filled for only some rows; it gives once, few, many or a size class.

abundance,j_gene,d_gene,len,v_gene,CDR3nt,CDR3aa
-,TRBJ1-2,-,14,TRBV7-9,TGTGCCAGCAGCTTAGTTTGGACCCCAGGTGGCTACACCTTC,CASSLVWTPGGYTF
few,TRBJ2-7,-,14,TRBV9,TGTGCCAGCAGCGTAGTCCCGACAGCCTACGAGCAGTACTTC,CASSVVPTAYEQYF
-,TRBJ2-1,TRBD2,17,TRBV20-1,TGCTGTGCTAGAGATGGAACTAGCGGAGAACTTTACAATGAGCAGTTCTTC,CCARDGTSGELYNEQFF
few,TRBJ2-1,-,19,TRBV24-1,TGTGCCACCAGTGATTTTTTTGGTGAGGGATCCGGCTCCTACAATGAGCAGTTCTTC,CATSDFFGEGSGSYNEQFF
-,TRBJ1-5,TRBD1,15,TRBV7-2,TGTGCCAGCAGCCCCCCGGGACAGGGAGGGCAGCCCCAGCATTTT,CASSPPGQGGQPQHF
few,TRBJ2-1,TRBD2,17,TRBV20-1,TGCAGTGCTAGAGGCCACCGGACTAGCGGGGATTACAATGAGCAGTTCTTC,CSARGHRTSGDYNEQFF
-,TRBJ2-2,-,15,TRBV28,TGTGCCAGCAGTTTATTGGCCACCACTGGCGGGGAGCTGTTTTTT,CASSLLATTGGELFF
few,TRBJ2-2,-,12,TRBV2,TGTGCCAGCACCCTCGGCCCCGGGGAGCTGTTTTTT,CASTLGPGELFF
few,TRBJ2-5,TRBD2,16,TRBV5-1,TGCGCCAGCAGCCCGGGACTAGCGGGGGTCCAAGAGACCCAGTACTTC,CASSPGLAGVQETQYF
few,TRBJ2-3,-,17,TRBV20-1,TGCAGTGCTAGTAGGGGATTAGCCCCAGGAAGCACAGATACGCAGTATTTT,CSASRGLAPGSTDTQYF
few,TRBJ2-7,-,17,TRBV20-1,TGCAGTGCTAGAGATCAAAGCGGAGGATGGGCTACCTACGAGCAGTACTTC,CSARDQSGGWATYEQYF
few,TRBJ2-6,-,17,TRBV5-1,TGCGCCAGCAGCTTCGGGGGGCGTTTATCTGGGGCCAACGTCCTGACTTTC,CASSFGGRLSGANVLTF
few,TRBJ2-2,TRBD1,20,TRBV20-1,TGCAGTGCTAGAGATTGGGGACAGGTCCCCCCCCACGTGAACACCGGGGAGCTGTTTTTT,CSARDWGQVPPHVNTGELFF
-,TRBJ2-7,TRBD2,16,TRBV25-1,TGTGCCAGCAGCCGAGGAGTAGCGGGAGGGCCCTACGAGCAGTACTTC,CASSRGVAGGPYEQYF
-,TRBJ2-1,TRBD2,15,TRBV7-2,TGTGCCAGCAGCTATAGCGGGAGGGCCTCAAATGAGCAGTTCTTC,CASSYSGRASNEQFF
few,TRBJ1-2,-,13,TRBV6-6,TGTGCCAGCAGTTACTCGATCGGGGATGGCTACACCTTC,CASSYSIGDGYTF
few,TRBJ2-3,-,15,TRBV12-3/TRBV12-4,TGTGCCAGCAGTTCCCGCCCGAGTAGCACAGATACGCAGTATTTT,CASSSRPSSTDTQYF
-,TRBJ2-5,TRBD2,14,TRBV7-2,TGTGCCAGCAGCTCATGGGGGGGAGGAGAGACCCAGTACTTC,CASSSWGGGETQYF
-,TRBJ1-6,-,14,TRBV7-8,TGTGCCAGCAGCTTAGACCAGGGAGGGTCACCCCTCCACTTT,CASSLDQGGSPLHF
few,TRBJ2-6,TRBD1,17,TRBV6-5,TGTGCCAGCAGTTACGGGACAGGGGTTTCTGGGGCCAACGTCCTGACTTTC,CASSYGTGVSGANVLTF
few,TRBJ2-7,-,15,TRBV12-3/TRBV12-4,TGTGCCAGCAGTTCCGGCGGATCAGTCCCCTACGAGCAGTACTTC,CASSSGGSVPYEQYF
-,TRBJ2-1,-,16,TRBV2,TGTGCCAGCAACCAAGGGGGAGGGAGGCGGTACAATGAGCAGTTCTTC,CASNQGGGRRYNEQFF
few,TRBJ2-2,-,17,TRBV2,TGTGCCAGCAGTGAAGCTAGAGAGGGGACAAACACCGGGGAGCTGTTTTTT,CASSEAREGTNTGELFF
-,TRBJ1-5,-,13,TRBV18,TGTGCCAGCTCACCATCTGAGGTTCGGCCCCAGCATTTT,CASSPSEVRPQHF
few,TRBJ2-2,-,14,TRBV5-1,TGCGCCAGTGCTCACCAGGGCAACACCGGGGAGCTGTTTTTT,CASAHQGNTGELFF
once,TRBJ2-5,TRBD1,15,TRBV28,TGTGCCAGCAGTTCGGCCGGGACAGGGAAAGAGACCCAGTACTTC,CASSSAGTGKETQYF
-,TRBJ2-2,-,16,TRBV6-2/TRBV6-3,TGTGCCACCCACCGACTAGTGCGGGACCTCACCGGGGAGCTGTTTTTT,CATHRLVRDLTGELFF
-,TRBJ2-2,-,17,TRBV10-3,TGTGCCATCAGTGAGAAGGACAGAAAACCTAACACCGGGGAGCTGTTTTTT,CAISEKDRKPNTGELFF
few,TRBJ2-5,-,12,TRBV29-1,TGCAGCGTTGTGTTAGGTGGTGAGACCCAGTACTTC,CSVVLGGETQYF
-,TRBJ2-2,TRBD1,15,TRBV14,TGTGCCAGCAGCCCAGGACAGGGGTTCGCCGGGGAGCTGTTTTTT,CASSPGQGFAGELFF
few,TRBJ1-1,-,14,TRBV7-2,TGTGCCAGCAGCACCCTCGTTGGGGGGTTGAGAGCTTTCTTT,CASSTLVGGLRAFF
few,TRBJ1-2,-,14,TRBV7-2,TGTGCCAGCAGCTTAGCTTGGCAGAACTATGGCTACACCTTC,CASSLAWQNYGYTF
-,TRBJ2-1,TRBD1,13,TRBV20-1,TGCAGTGCTAGGGACAGGGCCGGGAATGAGCAGTTCTTC,CSARDRAGNEQFF
few,TRBJ1-4,-,13,TRBV12-3/TRBV12-4,TGTGCCAGCGCGGGTCCGGGCAGTGAAAAACTGTTTTTT,CASAGPGSEKLFF
-,TRBJ2-5,-,14,TRBV5-1,TGCGCCAGCAGCCCGGACCTACGGGGGGAGACCCAGTACTTC,CASSPDLRGETQYF
-,TRBJ2-1,-,16,TRBV9,TGTGCCAGCAGCCCCGAACGGGGCTTCAACTACAATGAGCAGTTCTTC,CASSPERGFNYNEQFF
few,TRBJ2-2,TRBD1,17,TRBV12-3/TRBV12-4,TGTGCCAGCAAATCTTTAACCGGGACAGCAAACACCGGGGAGCTGTTTTTT,CASKSLTGTANTGELFF
-,TRBJ2-5,-,13,TRBV20-1,TGCAGTGCTAGAGGGCAGGGCTGGGAGACCCAGTACTTC,CSARGQGWETQYF
few,TRBJ2-7,-,15,TRBV12-3/TRBV12-4,TGTGCCAGCAGTTTAGGTCCGGGGCCCTCCTACGAGCAGTACTTC,CASSLGPGPSYEQYF
-,TRBJ1-5,-,15,TRBV24-1,TGTGCCACCAGTGACCCCGGACATTCCGAAGACGCCCAGCATTTT,CATSDPGHSEDAQHF
-,TRBJ1-5,TRBD1,15,TRBV9,TGTGCCAGCAGCGCCACAGGGGGTGCCGCCGGGCCCCAGCATTTT,CASSATGGAAGPQHF
few,TRBJ1-2,TRBD1,14,TRBV5-1,TGCGCCAGCAGCTTGGAGGGACAGGGGTTTGGCTACACCTTC,CASSLEGQGFGYTF
-,TRBJ2-7,-,13,TRBV7-9,TGTGCCAGCAGCACACAGGATTCCTACGAGCAGTACTTC,CASSTQDSYEQYF
few,TRBJ2-7,-,12,TRBV6-5,TGTGCCAGCAGACGTGAACCCTACGAGCAGTACTTC,CASRREPYEQYF
-,TRBJ1-5,TRBD1,15,TRBV19,TGTGCCAGTTGGCCGGGGACAGGGTTTCATCAGCCCCAGCATTTT,CASWPGTGFHQPQHF
-,TRBJ2-2,-,14,TRBV27,TGTGCCAGCAGTTATCGCTTATCCACCGGGGAGCTGTTTTTT,CASSYRLSTGELFF
few,TRBJ2-1,TRBD2,14,TRBV20-1,TGCAGTGCTAGAGATCCGCGGGAGAAGGGTGAGCAGTTCTTC,CSARDPREKGEQFF
few,TRBJ2-2,TRBD2,17,TRBV9,TGTGCCAGCAGCTCGGGACTAGCGGGGTCGAACACCGGGGAGCTGTTTTTT,CASSSGLAGSNTGELFF
-,TRBJ2-2,TRBD2,17,TRBV28,TGTGCCAGCAGCCCCTCCGGCGGGCGGGGGGCTAACGGGGAGCTGTTTTTT,CASSPSGGRGANGELFF
few,TRBJ2-2,-,14,TRBV3-1,TGTGCCAGCGCCCCCGGGACAACCACCGGGGAGCTGTTTTTT,CASAPGTTTGELFF
few,TRBJ2-1,TRBD1,16,TRBV7-6,TGTGCCAGCAGCGCAACCGGGACAGGACCATACAATGAGCAGTTCTTC,CASSATGTGPYNEQFF
few,TRBJ2-2,-,13,TRBV24-1,TGTGCCACCTCAAGACAGAACACCGGGGAGCTGTTTTTT,CATSRQNTGELFF
few,TRBJ2-7,TRBD1,14,TRBV7-8,TGTGCCAGCGGCCGGGACAGGGGCTCCGTCGAGCAGTACTTC,CASGRDRGSVEQYF
-,TRBJ2-2,TRBD2,14,TRBV6-1,TGTGCCAGCAGTAAAGGGAGGGACACCGGGGAGCTGTTTTTT,CASSKGRDTGELFF